This T cell receptor (beta chain) was captured by sequencing in a study of cytomegalovirus exposure and HLA in healthy donors. Findings and limits, study-wide: A link between a missense DCLRE1C variant and TCR beta V- and J-gene trimming emerged from a later analysis. Most TCR sequences were rare, but some public TCRs occurred in many donors.

Comments on this clone: Its antigen is not known.

The primer mix had 60 Vbeta and 13 Jbeta primers. TCRdb's copy holds only in-frame clones and misses some; the assay was immunoSEQ multiplex PCR. The sample lists some 190,000 clones, 65% to 85% seen once, with more than 1% in the top ten. CDR1 is SNHLY and CDR2 is FYNNEI in the germline V gene. V lost 6 bases, J lost 1 base, and 3 bases stayed unmatched. This CDR3 comprises 15 residues. V usage is TRBV2 and J usage is TRBJ2-2, with 9 bases lining up with TRBD2. Sequences were obtained from PBMCs. The clonotype was recovered from a boy between 2 and 15 years old in good health and CMV-seronegative. The CDR3 here is CASSKAGGNTGELFF. The CDR3 DNA is TGTGCCAGCAGCAAAGCGGGGGGGAACACCGGGGAGCTGTTTTTT.